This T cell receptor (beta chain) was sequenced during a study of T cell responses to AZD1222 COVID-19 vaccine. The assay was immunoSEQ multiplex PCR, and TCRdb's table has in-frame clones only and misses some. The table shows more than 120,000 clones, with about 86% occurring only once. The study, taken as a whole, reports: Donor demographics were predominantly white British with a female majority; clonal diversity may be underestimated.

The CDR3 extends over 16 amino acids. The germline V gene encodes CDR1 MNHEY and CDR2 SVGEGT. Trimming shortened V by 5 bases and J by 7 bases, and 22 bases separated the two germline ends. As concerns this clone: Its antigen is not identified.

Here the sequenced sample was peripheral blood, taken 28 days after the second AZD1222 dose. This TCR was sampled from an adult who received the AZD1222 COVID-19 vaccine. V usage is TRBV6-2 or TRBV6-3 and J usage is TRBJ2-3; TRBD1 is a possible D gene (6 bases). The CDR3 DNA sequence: TGTGCCAGCAGTAGCAGGGGTTCCGCAATGGCAAATACGCAGTATTTT. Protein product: CASSSRGSAMANTQYF.